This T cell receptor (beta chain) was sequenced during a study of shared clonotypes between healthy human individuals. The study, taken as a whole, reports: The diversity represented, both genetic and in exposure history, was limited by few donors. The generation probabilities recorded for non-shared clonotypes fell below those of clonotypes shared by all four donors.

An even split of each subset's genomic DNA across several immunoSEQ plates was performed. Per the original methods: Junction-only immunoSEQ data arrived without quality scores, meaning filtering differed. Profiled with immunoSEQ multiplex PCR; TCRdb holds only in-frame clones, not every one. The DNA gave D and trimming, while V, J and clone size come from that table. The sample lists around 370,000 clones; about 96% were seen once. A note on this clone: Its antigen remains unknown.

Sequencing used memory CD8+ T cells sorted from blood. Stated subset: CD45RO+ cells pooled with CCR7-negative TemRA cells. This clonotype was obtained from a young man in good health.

This CDR3 is CSVVFVWDYEQYF. The CDR3 region has the DNA TGCAGCGTTGTCTTTGTGTGGGACTACGAGCAGTACTTC. This chain uses TRBV29-1 with TRBJ2-7; no clear D. The germline gives CDR1 SQVTM, CDR2 ANQGSEA. Trimming cost V 4 bases and J 3 bases, with 13 bases left between them. The CDR3 contains 13 residues.